One sample yielded the 9 T cell receptor beta chains listed below, sequenced in a study of regulatory T cells in long-lasting Graves disease. CDR3 regions were amplified by Arm-PCR using iRepertoire HTBI primers to build TCR beta libraries. From the multiplex PCR reads, TCRdb called clonotypes with MiXCR, one entry per CDR3 protein. Among 530,000 or so distinct CDR3 sequences listed, less than 15% were seen once. Time point here: newly diagnosed GD, antithyroid drugs for less than 3 months. RNA from PBMCs was the source of the TCR library. The sample also formed part of further work on T cells in Graves' hyperthyroidism and ophthalmopathy.

Sequenced here: peripheral blood mononuclear cells (PBMCs), sampled at new diagnosis, from a patient treated with antithyroid drugs. All receptors derive from a man aged 25-45 years with Graves disease.

This clonotype occurred many times. V usage is TRBV5-1 and J usage is TRBJ1-4; no firm D call. CDR3 length equals 14 residues. The V gene's germline CDR1 is SGHRS and CDR2 YFSETQ. V lost 2 bases and J 8 bases, leaving 13 bases between the germline ends. CDR3 bases: TGCGCCAGCAGCTTTTCTGGGGAGGGCGAAAAACTGTTTTTT. Translating gives CASSFSGEGEKLFF. Looking up the rest from reference TRBV5-1 and TRBJ1-4 gives the full variable domain: KAGVTQTPRYLIKTRGQQVTLSCSPISGHRSVSWYQQTPGQGLQFLFEYFSETQRNKGNFPGRFSGRQFSNSRSEMNVSTLELGDSALYLCASSFSGEGEKLFFGSGTQLSVL.

This clonotype was counted at least ten times. The gene calls are TRBV28 and TRBJ2-1; 7 bases are a match to TRBD1. This CDR3 region has 12 residues. The ends lost 5 bases at V and 11 bases at J; junction bases unmatched: 6. Germline CDR1 reads MDHEN; CDR2 reads SYDVKM. The CDR3 bases are TGTGCCAGCAGTGCAAACAGGGGCAAGCAGTTCTTC. It encodes CASSANRGKQFF.

This chain uses TRBV12-3 or TRBV12-4 with TRBJ2-6, with D unclear. The CDR3 contains 15 residues. Trimming removed 5 bases at V and 0 bases at J, with 8 bases between. The CDR3 loop reads CASSPQISGANVLTF. Written as DNA, the CDR3 is TGTGCCAGCAGTCCCCAGATCTCTGGGGCCAACGTCCTGACTTTC.

This clonotype was detected only a few times. V gene TRBV18 combines with J gene TRBJ2-7; TRBD2 agrees at 7 bases. V was clipped by 2 bases and J by 4 bases; unmatched bases: 5. The CDR3 runs 14 residues. The V gene's germline CDR1 is KGHSH and CDR2 LQKENI. Written as DNA, the CDR3 is TGTGCCAGCTCACCAGAGCCGGGGGGATACGAGCAGTACTTC. Its protein is CASSPEPGGYEQYF.

This chain joins TRBV5-1 and TRBJ1-2; D is possibly TRBD1 (5 bases). CDR1 is SGHRS and CDR2 is YFSETQ in the germline V gene. V dropped 2 bases and J dropped 6 bases, with 11 bases sitting between them. The CDR3 totals 13 residues. The CDR3 spells CASSLGDSDGYTF. The CDR3 DNA is TGCGCCAGCAGCTTAGGGGACTCGGATGGCTACACCTTC.

The sample holds many counts of this clonotype. The rearrangement joins TRBV9 to TRBJ1-3; no firm D call. CDR1 is SGDLS, CDR2 YYNGEE, per germline. The CDR3 sequence is 16 residues long. V lost 0 bases and J lost 4, with 14 bases in between. The CDR3 here is CASSVGGVPSGNTIYF. For the CDR3, the DNA is TGTGCCAGCAGCGTAGGAGGCGTCCCATCAGGAAACACCATATATTTT.

This clonotype was seen a handful of times. J is TRBJ2-3 and V is TRBV3-1; D assignment may be TRBD1 or TRBD2 (5 bases each). Between the trimmed V and J ends, which lost 5 bases and 1 base, there was a span of 25 bases. The CDR3 consists of 19 residues. CDR1 is LGHDT, CDR2 YNNKEL, per germline (reference sequence). The CDR3 loop is CASSSTSSGAPLRTDTQYF. CDR3 DNA: TGTGCCAGCAGCTCTACATCATCCGGGGCTCCCCTTCGCACAGATACGCAGTATTTT.

About this clonotype: Being one base from a much bigger clone, this may be a read error. The rearrangement uses TRBV20-1 and TRBJ1-5; TRBD1 is a possible D gene (5 bases). CDR3 length: 14 amino acids. CDR1 and CDR2 from the germline V gene are DFQATT and SNEGSKA (reference sequence). DNA of the CDR3: TGCAGTGCTAGAGATGGGGGGAGCGGGCAGCTCCAGCATTTT. Translated, it gives CSARDGGSGQLQHF.

The chain is built from TRBV12-3 or TRBV12-4 and TRBJ2-1; TRBD1 agrees at 7 bases. Trimming at V came to 3 bases and at J to 10 bases, leaving 18 bases not matched to a gene. The CDR3 is 17 residues long. CDR3 residues: CASSLKNRDRYIIEQFF. CDR3 nucleotide sequence: TGTGCCAGCAGTTTGAAGAATCGGGACAGATATATTATAGAGCAGTTCTTC.